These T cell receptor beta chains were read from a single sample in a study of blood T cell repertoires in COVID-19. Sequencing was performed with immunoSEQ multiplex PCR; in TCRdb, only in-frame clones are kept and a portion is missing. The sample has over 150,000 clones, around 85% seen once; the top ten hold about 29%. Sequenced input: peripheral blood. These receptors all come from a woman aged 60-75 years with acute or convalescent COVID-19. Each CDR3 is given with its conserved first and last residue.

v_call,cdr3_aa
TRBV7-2,CASSLHAQGSYEQYF
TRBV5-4,CASSQGLDNSPLHF
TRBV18,CASSPQDTLSSGNTIYF
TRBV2,CATAPPGHLNQPQHF
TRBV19,CASSSTPGLGYQETQYF
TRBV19,CASSLTGANEKLFF
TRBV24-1,CATSDRNAGNTIYF
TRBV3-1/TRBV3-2,CASSPGGFYNEQFF
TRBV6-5,CASSLDRGTNTEAFF
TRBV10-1,CASQNTPGTEAFF
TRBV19,CATTHGEKLFF
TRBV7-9,CASSLALGSAIEKLFF
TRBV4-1,CASSQGGPGGQPQHF
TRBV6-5,CASSTGTNYGYTF
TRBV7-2,CASSLEVRGSAKNIQYF
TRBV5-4,CASSLGGGGAGELFF
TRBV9,CASSVEGIGYTF
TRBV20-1,CSASTGRVSTEAFF
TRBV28,CASSPRSLETQYF
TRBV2,CASSVGLAGGGETQYF
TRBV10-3,CAISESQTGRNTEAFF
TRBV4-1,CASSPWRAGGTYEQYF
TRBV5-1,CASSSTSGGFFSYNEQFF
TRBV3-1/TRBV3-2,CASSQEGRGRGVGNTIYF
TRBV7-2,CASSDYTGVKGYTF
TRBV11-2,CASSLVGQTNTEAFF
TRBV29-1,CSVEGEAKNIQYF
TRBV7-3,CASSPLRGGGYNEQFF
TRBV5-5,CASSTKGGPDTQYF
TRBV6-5,CASSYSWQGDQPQHF
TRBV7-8,CASSSTPSSYNSPLHF
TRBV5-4,CASSRGYGRDGYTF
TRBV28,CASSLSPGLGGYTF
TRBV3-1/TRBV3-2,CASSRGQGSASYNSPLHF
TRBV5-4,CASRTVSGNTIYF
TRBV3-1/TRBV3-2,CASSQEWDSGYEQYF
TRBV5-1,CASSSGQGPYGYTF
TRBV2,CASQSYRGGGNQPQHF
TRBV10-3,CAISESTAQPQHF
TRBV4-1,CASSQVVQGNNLYEQYF
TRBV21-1,CASVPKGGIGNTIYF
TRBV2,CARALAGTGGGGAEAFF
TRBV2,CASSQQGNEQFF
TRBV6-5,CASEERVGANVLTF
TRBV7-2,CASSLAGGRGGSGEQYF
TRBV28,CASSFSEGGTPLHF
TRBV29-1,CSVGYTSGETQYF
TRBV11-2,CASSLGQGRGGYTF
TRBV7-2,CASSLVGRNYQPQHF
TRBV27,CASSEQGSNSPLHF
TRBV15,CATSRGGGRGMGQPQHF
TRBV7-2,CASSLAIQANEKLFF
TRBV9,CASSDLDTQYF